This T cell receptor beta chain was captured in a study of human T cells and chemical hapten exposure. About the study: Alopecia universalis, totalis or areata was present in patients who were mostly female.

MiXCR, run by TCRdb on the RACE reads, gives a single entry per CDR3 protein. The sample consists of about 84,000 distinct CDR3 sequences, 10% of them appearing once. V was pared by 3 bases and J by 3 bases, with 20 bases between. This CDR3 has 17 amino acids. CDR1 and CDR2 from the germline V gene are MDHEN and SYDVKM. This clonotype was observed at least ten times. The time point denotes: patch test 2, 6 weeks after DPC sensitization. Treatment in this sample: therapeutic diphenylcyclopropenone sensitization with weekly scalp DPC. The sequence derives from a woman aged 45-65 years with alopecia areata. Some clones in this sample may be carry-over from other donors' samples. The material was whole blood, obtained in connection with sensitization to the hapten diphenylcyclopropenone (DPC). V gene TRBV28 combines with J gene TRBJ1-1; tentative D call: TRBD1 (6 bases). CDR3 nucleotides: TGTGCCAGCAGTTTGGATCAGCCGGGGGGCGCCGACACTGAAGCTTTCTTT. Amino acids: CASSLDQPGGADTEAFF.